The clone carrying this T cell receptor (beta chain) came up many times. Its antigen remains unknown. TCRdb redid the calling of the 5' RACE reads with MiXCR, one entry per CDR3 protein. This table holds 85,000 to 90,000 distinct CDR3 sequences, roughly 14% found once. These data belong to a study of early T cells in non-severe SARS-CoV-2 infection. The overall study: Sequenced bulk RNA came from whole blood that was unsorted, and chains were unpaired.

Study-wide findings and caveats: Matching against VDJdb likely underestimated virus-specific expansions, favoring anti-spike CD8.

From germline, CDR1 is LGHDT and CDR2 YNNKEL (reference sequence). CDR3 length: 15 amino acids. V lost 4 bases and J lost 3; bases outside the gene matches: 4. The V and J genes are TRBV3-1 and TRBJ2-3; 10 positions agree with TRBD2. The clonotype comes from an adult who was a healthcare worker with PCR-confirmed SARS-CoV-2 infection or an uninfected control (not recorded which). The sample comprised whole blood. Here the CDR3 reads CASSRTSGRTDTQYF. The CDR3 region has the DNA TGTGCCAGCAGCCGGACTAGCGGAAGAACAGATACGCAGTATTTT.